The T cell receptor beta chain described here comes from a study of T cell clones after liver transplantation. Study at large: TCRbeta sequencing after a pre-transplant mixed lymphocyte reaction identified graft-donor-reactive clones, later tracked in post-transplant blood. Blood was drawn pre-transplant, before withdrawal, and after full or failed withdrawal.

Here immunoSEQ multiplex PCR was the method, and the copy in TCRdb shows in-frame clones only, minus some. The sample has tens of thousands of clones, roughly 92% seen once. This specimen was CD8+ T cells from blood, taken about 26 months after liver transplant. This receptor was taken from a human patient who received a liver transplant. Some T cells may be transferred from the graft donor.

CDR3 sequence (DNA): TGTGCCAGCAGCGTAGCTCCCGGGGGGGACGGCTACACCTTC. Translating it yields CASSVAPGGDGYTF. V usage is TRBV9 and J usage is TRBJ1-2; TRBD1 is a possible D gene (5 bases). V was shortened by 0 bases and J by 8 bases, with 14 bases between the two germline ends. Germline V gene data show CDR1 as SGDLS and CDR2 as YYNGEE. This CDR3 is built from 14 residues.